This passage covers 25 T cell receptor beta chains from one sample sequenced in a study of beta chain features in type 1 diabetes. Expressed TCRB transcripts were sequenced, since all the RNA that had been isolated was reverse transcribed. TCRdb's table, derived via immunoSEQ multiplex PCR, lists solely in-frame clones and lacks some. Among 250,000 to 300,000 clones listed, roughly 24% were seen once. Whole-study findings and limits: Among patients with Type 1 diabetes, TCRB CDR3s were moderately but significantly shorter in every one of the four CD4+ subsets.

What these receptors recognize is not known. Sequencing was done on a sample of naive CD4+ T cells from blood. The receptor source for this set is a woman younger than 45 with type 1 diabetes.

The chain employs TRBV7-3 and TRBJ2-3; 8 nucleotides agree with TRBD2. After removal of 6 bases from V and 4 bases from J, the junction contained 9 bases not matched to a gene. The CDR3 sequence is 15 residues long. Germline V gene sequence: CDR1 SGHTA, CDR2 FQGTGA. For the CDR3, the DNA is TGTGCCAGCAGTCCCAGCGGGAGCGGAGCAGATACGCAGTATTTT. It yields the protein CASSPSGSGADTQYF.

Here the CDR3 DNA reads TGTGCCAGCAGTGAGGGGACTAGCGGAAACAATGAGCAGTTCTTC. This codes for CASSEGTSGNNEQFF. V usage is TRBV2 and J usage is TRBJ2-1, with TRBD2 identical over 11 bases. The CDR3 is made up of 15 amino acids. Per the germline V gene, CDR1 is SNHLY and CDR2 is FYNNEI. Trimming removed 3 bases from V and 5 bases from J; junction bases left unmatched: 3.

This clone has a handful of counts. The J gene is TRBJ2-1, the V gene TRBV18; D perhaps matches TRBD1 (6 bases). The germline CDR1 and CDR2 sequences are KGHSH and LQKENI. V shed 3 bases and J shed 0 bases, with 15 bases lying between them. CDR3 length: 17 amino acids. The CDR3 spells CASSPLTGTSSYNEQFF. The CDR3 DNA reads TGTGCCAGCTCACCCCTAACCGGGACAAGCTCCTACAATGAGCAGTTCTTC.

In this sample, this clone turned up a few times. The CDR3 sequence is CSVGGYPYEQYF. CDR3 bases: TGCAGCGTTGGGGGCTATCCCTACGAGCAGTACTTC. V and J are TRBV29-1 and TRBJ2-7; D is perhaps TRBD1 (5 bases). Trimming pared 4 bases from V and 2 bases from J, leaving 9 bases between. CDR3 length: 12 amino acids. CDR1 SQVTM and CDR2 ANQGSEA come from the germline V gene.

The J gene is TRBJ1-1, the V gene TRBV30; 7 bases agree with TRBD1. The ends lost 6 bases at V and 1 base at J; junction bases unmatched: 8. The germline CDR1 and CDR2 sequences are GTSNPN and SVGIG (reference sequence). The CDR3 has 14 residues. This CDR3 reads CACYRTGRNTEAFF. CDR3 bases: TGTGCCTGTTATCGGACAGGCAGGAACACTGAAGCTTTCTTT. The full variable domain, in which reference TRBV30 and TRBJ1-1 provide the parts outside the CDR3, is SQTIHQWPATLVQPVGSPLSLECTVEGTSNPNLYWYRQAAGRGLQLLFYSVGIGQISSEVPQNLSASRPQDRQFILSSKKLLLSDSGFYLCACYRTGRNTEAFFGQGTRLTVV.

This clone was seen more than once but under ten times. The chain uses TRBV18 and TRBJ2-1; the D gene is possibly TRBD1 (8 bases). The V gene lost 0 bases and the J gene lost 2 bases, with 14 bases spanning the gap. Germline V gene data show CDR1 as KGHSH and CDR2 as LQKENI. The CDR3 covers 17 residues. The DNA for the CDR3 is TGTGCCAGCTCACCACCGGGGGGGACAGGAGCCTACAATGAGCAGTTCTTC. Residues: CASSPPGGTGAYNEQFF. The full variable domain, completed using reference TRBV18 and TRBJ2-1, is NAGVMQNPRHLVRRRGQEARLRCSPMKGHSHVYWYRQLPEEGLKFMVYLQKENIIDESGMPKERFSAEFPKEGPSILRIQQVVRGDSAAYFCASSPPGGTGAYNEQFFGPGTRLTVL.

This rearrangement joins TRBV9 to TRBJ2-7, with 9 nucleotides matching TRBD2. J was trimmed by 4 bases and V by 4 bases; bases with no gene match: 9. This CDR3 has 15 residues. CDR1 is SGDLS and CDR2 is YYNGEE in the germline V gene. Here the CDR3 DNA reads TGTGCCAGCAGCCCAAACGTAGCGGGAGAATACGAGCAGTACTTC. Translated, it gives CASSPNVAGEYEQYF.

The genes are TRBV14 and TRBJ2-7; D is perhaps TRBD2 (6 bases). Trimming took 1 base from V and 2 from J, leaving 15 bases between them. This CDR3 comprises 16 residues. Germline V gene lookup returns CDR1 SGHDN and CDR2 FVKESK. The CDR3 region is CASSQGRGLPPYEQYF. The CDR3 coding sequence is TGTGCCAGCAGCCAAGGCCGCGGACTACCACCCTACGAGCAGTACTTC. Drawing the rest from reference TRBV14 and TRBJ2-7, the complete variable domain is EAGVTQFPSHSVIEKGQTVTLRCDPISGHDNLYWYRRVMGKEIKFLLHFVKESKQDESGMPNNRFLAERTGGTYSTLKVQPAELEDSGVYFCASSQGRGLPPYEQYFGPGTRLTVT.

The chain couples TRBV4-2 to TRBJ1-1; 8 nucleotides align to TRBD1. The germline CDR1 and CDR2 sequences are LGHNA and YNFKEQ. The CDR3 covers 15 residues. V gave up 5 bases and J gave up 5 bases; unmatched junction bases: 10. CDR3 in amino acids: CASSTLSRGQTEAFF. CDR3 bases: TGTGCCAGCAGCACGCTGAGCAGGGGGCAGACTGAAGCTTTCTTT.

CDR3 protein: CAISESEGRGYTGELFF. CDR3 nucleotides: TGTGCCATCAGTGAGTCGGAAGGAAGGGGCTACACCGGGGAGCTGTTTTTT. This chain joins TRBV10-3 and TRBJ2-2, with D tentatively TRBD1 (5 bases). The CDR3 extends over 17 amino acids. Trimming removed 0 bases at V and 3 bases at J, with 14 bases between. Per the germline V gene, CDR1 is ENHRY and CDR2 is SYGVKD.

CDR3 DNA sequence: TGTGCCAGCAGGGGGACTAGCGGCTCCTACAATGAGCAGTTCTTC. It yields the protein CASRGTSGSYNEQFF. This chain connects TRBV6-4 to TRBJ2-1, with 11 bases lining up with TRBD2. This CDR3 has 15 amino acids. Losses at the gene ends were 6 bases for V and 0 bases for J; bases not matched to a gene: 1. The V gene's germline CDR1 is MRHNA and CDR2 SNTAGT.

This clone was counted between two and nine times. The chain combines TRBV6-1 with TRBJ2-7, with unresolved D. Between the trimmed V and J ends, which lost 5 bases and 4 bases, there was a span of 6 bases. CDR3 length equals 11 residues. Looked up from germline, CDR1 is MNHNS and CDR2 is SASEGT. As DNA, the CDR3 is TGTGCCAGCAGTCCCCATTACGAGCAGTACTTC. It is translated as CASSPHYEQYF.

This clone was counted between two and nine times. The chain links TRBV6-6 to TRBJ2-1; 11 positions agree with TRBD2. J gave up 6 bases and V 6 bases, and 1 base lay outside the gene matches. Germline CDR1 and CDR2: MNHNY and SVGAGI (reference sequence). There are 13 residues in the CDR3. The CDR3 sequence is CASRLAGGNEQFF. The CDR3 DNA reads TGTGCCAGCAGGCTAGCGGGAGGCAATGAGCAGTTCTTC.

This clone has a handful of counts. The gene calls are TRBV30 and TRBJ1-1, with TRBD1 as a possible D gene (5 bases). Germline V lookup: CDR1 GTSNPN, CDR2 SVGIG (reference sequence). The V gene lost 1 base and the J gene lost 1 base, with 7 bases spanning the gap. CDR3 length equals 13 residues. The CDR3 loop is CAWSAGQNTEAFF. Here the CDR3 DNA reads TGTGCCTGGAGTGCAGGACAGAACACTGAAGCTTTCTTT. Complete variable domain (other parts from reference TRBV30 and TRBJ1-1): SQTIHQWPATLVQPVGSPLSLECTVEGTSNPNLYWYRQAAGRGLQLLFYSVGIGQISSEVPQNLSASRPQDRQFILSSKKLLLSDSGFYLCAWSAGQNTEAFFGQGTRLTVV.

The chain combines TRBV7-9 with TRBJ1-2; 7 bases fit TRBD1. V gave up 5 bases and J gave up 4 bases; unmatched junction bases: 4. Per germline, CDR1 SEHNR and CDR2 FQNEAQ (reference sequence). The CDR3 runs 13 residues. The CDR3 loop is CASSPDRPYGYTF. The CDR3 DNA follows: TGTGCCAGCAGCCCGGACAGGCCCTATGGCTACACCTTC.

The chain recombines TRBV25-1 with TRBJ2-5; TRBD1 might be the D (7 bases). From germline, CDR1 is MGHDK and CDR2 SYGVNS. This CDR3 region has 17 residues. The V end lost 4 bases, the J end lost 0 bases, and 18 bases lay between the germline ends. CDR3 region: CASSVQGGRADQETQYF. The CDR3 DNA is TGTGCCAGCAGTGTCCAGGGGGGCCGCGCCGACCAAGAGACCCAGTACTTC.

The chain combines TRBV5-4 with TRBJ1-1, with 10 bases fitting TRBD1. Germline trimming cut 3 bases from V and 5 bases from J; bases unmatched to any gene: 10. There are 16 residues in the CDR3. Germline V gene data show CDR1 as SGHNT and CDR2 as YYREEE (reference sequence). The CDR3 reads CASSSPGQGRETEAFF. The CDR3 region has the DNA TGTGCCAGCAGCTCTCCGGGACAGGGGAGAGAAACTGAAGCTTTCTTT.

This chain joins TRBV28 and TRBJ1-5, with 8 nucleotides matching TRBD1. Per germline, CDR1 MDHEN and CDR2 SYDVKM. V lost 5 bases and J lost 3; bases outside the gene matches: 12. This CDR3 has 17 residues. CDR3 in DNA: TGTGCCAGCAGTGGAGATCCTGGGACAGGTACCAATCAGCCCCAGCATTTT. Amino acid sequence: CASSGDPGTGTNQPQHF.

This chain connects TRBV10-3 to TRBJ2-7, with D possibly TRBD1 on 5 matching bases. V lost 8 bases and J 5 bases, leaving 19 bases between the germline ends. Germline loops: CDR1 ENHRY, CDR2 SYGVKD. This CDR3 is 14 amino acids long. CDR3 bases: TGTGCCATCGCCTCGACAGAATTTTTCCACGAGCAGTACTTC. Residues: CAIASTEFFHEQYF.

The chain links TRBV27 to TRBJ2-5, with TRBD2 as a possible D gene (5 bases). Trimming stripped 5 bases from V and 7 bases from J, with 8 bases between. This CDR3 comprises 11 residues. Germline loops: CDR1 MNHEY, CDR2 SMNVEV (reference sequence). CDR3 DNA sequence: TGTGCCAGCAGTCTAGAGGGGACCCAGTACTTC. Protein: CASSLEGTQYF.

This clone has just a few counts. This rearrangement joins TRBV4-2 to TRBJ2-1; the match to TRBD1 covers 8 bases. CDR3 size: 16 residues. V trimming: 6 bases; J trimming: 4 bases; junction bases outside the gene matches: 11. Germline assignment: CDR1 LGHNA and CDR2 YNFKEQ. The CDR3 DNA is TGTGCCAGCAGTTCCTCCGGGACAGGTGTTTACAATGAGCAGTTCTTC. Translated: CASSSSGTGVYNEQFF.

This clone was found a few times. The chain employs TRBV6-5 and TRBJ2-1; 11 nucleotides match TRBD2. Germline trimming cut 5 bases from V and 9 bases from J; bases unmatched to any gene: 6. Germline CDR1 reads MNHEY; CDR2 reads SVGAGI. The CDR3 has 14 residues. CDR3 nucleotide sequence: TGTGCCAGCAGTCGTAGCGGGAGGGGAGGTGAGCAGTTCTTC. Translating it yields CASSRSGRGGEQFF.

The rearrangement links TRBV28 to TRBJ2-5, with D unclear. This CDR3 is 12 amino acids long. The germline V gene has CDR1 MDHEN and CDR2 SYDVKM. V was shortened by 3 bases and J by 3 bases, with 5 bases between the two germline ends. The CDR3 reads CASSFREETQYF. DNA for the CDR3: TGTGCCAGCAGTTTCCGGGAAGAGACCCAGTACTTC.

The chain joins TRBV6-6 to TRBJ2-5; 12 bases are shared with TRBD2. V trimming: 4 bases; J trimming: 5 bases; junction bases outside the gene matches: 2. The CDR3 loop spans 14 amino acids. From germline, CDR1 is MNHNY and CDR2 SVGAGI (reference sequence). The CDR3 here is CASSWTSGMETQYF. The CDR3 coding sequence is TGTGCCAGCAGTTGGACTAGCGGGATGGAGACCCAGTACTTC.

This clone was found a few times. The chain employs TRBV6-5 and TRBJ2-2; 8 nucleotides agree with TRBD2. V lost 3 bases and J lost 7; bases outside the gene matches: 10. The CDR3 totals 16 residues. Germline-derived CDR1 and CDR2 are MNHEY and SVGAGI. Here the CDR3 reads CASSYQVVAGYGELFF. The CDR3 DNA is TGTGCCAGCAGTTATCAGGTGGTAGCGGGATACGGGGAGCTGTTTTTT.